This record concerns one T cell receptor (beta chain) sequence. This specimen comes from a study of cytomegalovirus exposure and HLA in healthy donors. The CDR3 totals 19 residues. V shed 4 bases, J shed 1 base, and the junction held 7 bases outside the gene matches. CDR1 and CDR2 (germline): LGHNA, YSLEER. The PCR had 60 Vbeta and 13 Jbeta primers. Sequencing used immunoSEQ multiplex PCR; TCRdb keeps in-frame clones, though not all of them. The table has about 150,000 clones, 70% to 80% seen once. This TCR came from a human donor in good health. The chain combines TRBV4-3 with TRBJ2-1, with TRBD2 matching 16 bases. The sequencing input was PBMCs. The CDR3 DNA reads TGCGCCAGCAGCCCTGGGACTAGCGGGAGGGCCGCATCCTACAATGAGCAGTTCTTC. Its translation is CASSPGTSGRAASYNEQFF.